This T cell receptor (beta chain) was sequenced in a study of shared clonotypes between healthy human individuals. The study, taken as a whole, reports: Rarefaction showed sorted-subset sequencing was incomplete despite large depth. Of the naive CD4 clonotypes, 4% to 5% were shared across several donors. Sampling covered blood only; tissue repertoires likely differ. Sequencing depth was predicted to influence how clonotypes are shared among donors.

V dropped 11 bases and J dropped 4; count of bases not matched to a gene: 13. CDR1 is MNHEY, CDR2 SVGAGI, per germline. CDR3 length equals 15 residues. Sequenced by immunoSEQ multiplex PCR; TCRdb stores in-frame clones only, minus some. The data show over 2,000,000 clones, 85% to 95% seen once. The naive CD8 fraction comprised CD45RO-negative cells positively selected for CCR7 and excluded terminally differentiated effector memory CD45RA+ cells. In regard to this clone: No antigen is known for it.

The V call is TRBV6-5, the J call TRBJ2-2; 7 bases agree with TRBD2. This clonotype originated in a man between 18 and 29 years old in good health. Some clones in this sample may be carry-over from other donors' samples. Material: naive CD8+ T cells from PBMCs. The CDR3 loop is CACLWALASTGELFF. The CDR3 bases are TGTGCCTGCTTATGGGCACTAGCGAGCACCGGGGAGCTGTTTTTT.